Listed below are T cell receptor beta chains from one sample, sequenced in a study of blood T cell repertoires in COVID-19. The table came from immunoSEQ multiplex PCR; TCRdb's copy has only in-frame clones and leaves some out. The sample includes 400,000 to 450,000 clones, around 90% of them seen just once. The sample was PBMCs or T cells enriched from blood (not recorded which). These receptors all stem from a young man who had recovered from COVID-19. Both conserved end residues are part of each CDR3. A D gene is named only where the DNA matches it firmly. The size entry is marked missing in some rows and otherwise reads once, few, many or a size class.

clone size | J gene | D gene | CDR3 length | V gene | CDR3 protein | CDR3 DNA
NA | TRBJ1-1 | NA | 13 | TRBV5-1 | CASSGTQNTEAFF | TGCGCCAGCAGCGGCACACAGAACACTGAAGCTTTCTTT
NA | TRBJ1-2 | TRBD1 | 16 | TRBV10-3 | CAISPTFYRGPWGYTF | TGTGCCATCAGTCCCACCTTTTACAGGGGACCTTGGGGCTACACCTTC
NA | TRBJ1-5 | NA | 16 | TRBV27 | CASGSSGKRSNQPQHF | TGTGCCAGCGGGTCCTCAGGGAAACGGAGCAATCAGCCCCAGCATTTT
NA | TRBJ2-3 | TRBD2 | 17 | TRBV27 | CASSRPLGGRGTDTQYF | TGTGCCAGCAGCCGACCCCTGGGGGGGAGGGGCACAGATACGCAGTATTTT
NA | TRBJ2-7 | TRBD1 | 15 | TRBV5-4 | CASSWGQGGTYEQYF | TGTGCCAGCAGCTGGGGACAGGGAGGAACCTACGAGCAGTACTTC
NA | TRBJ1-2 | NA | 14 | TRBV28 | CASSFGGTDYGYTF | TGTGCCAGCAGTTTCGGCGGGACGGATTATGGCTACACCTTC
NA | TRBJ2-4 | TRBD1 | 15 | TRBV3-1/TRBV3-2 | CASSQDSGGRDIQYF | TGTGCCAGCAGCCAAGATTCAGGGGGTAGGGACATTCAGTACTTC
NA | TRBJ1-4 | TRBD1 | 13 | TRBV27 | CASSLQGGEKLFF | TGTGCCAGCAGTTTACAGGGGGGCGAAAAACTGTTTTTT
NA | TRBJ2-1 | NA | 14 | TRBV29-1 | CSLGAGSSYNEQFF | TGCAGCCTTGGGGCCGGTAGCTCCTACAATGAGCAGTTCTTC
NA | TRBJ2-5 | TRBD1 | 12 | TRBV5-8 | CASSFDGQGQYF | TGTGCCAGCAGCTTCGACGGACAGGGCCAGTACTTC
NA | TRBJ1-2 | TRBD1 | 12 | TRBV10-3 | CAARDSNYGYTF | TGTGCCGCCCGGGACAGTAACTATGGCTACACCTTC
NA | TRBJ2-2 | NA | 18 | TRBV3-1/TRBV3-2 | CASSQPSWSGLNTGELFF | TGTGCCAGCAGCCAACCTTCATGGAGCGGGTTGAACACCGGGGAGCTGTTTTTT
NA | TRBJ2-1 | TRBD2 | 16 | TRBV5-1 | CASASVLAVGYNEQFF | TGCGCCAGCGCATCCGTCCTAGCGGTCGGGTACAATGAGCAGTTCTTC
few | TRBJ1-6 | TRBD1 | 14 | TRBV9 | CASSPRQGLSPLHF | TGTGCCAGCAGCCCGAGACAGGGTTTGTCACCCCTCCACTTT
NA | TRBJ2-1 | TRBD2 | 15 | TRBV6-1 | CASSDGLAGGREQFF | TGTGCCAGCAGTGACGGACTAGCGGGAGGTCGGGAGCAGTTCTTC
NA | TRBJ2-1 | TRBD1 | 16 | TRBV19 | CASSPEQQGIHNEQFF | TGTGCCAGTAGTCCTGAGCAACAGGGGATCCACAATGAGCAGTTCTTC
NA | TRBJ1-1 | NA | 12 | TRBV2 | CASKGGAVVAFF | TGTGCCAGCAAGGGAGGGGCAGTCGTAGCTTTCTTT
NA | TRBJ2-2 | NA | 15 | TRBV5-1 | CASSLGQGGTGELFF | TGCGCCAGCAGCTTGGGGCAGGGCGGCACCGGGGAGCTGTTTTTT
NA | TRBJ2-1 | TRBD2 | 13 | TRBV4-1 | CASSQLLGTSTFF | TGCGCCAGCAGCCAGTTGCTTGGGACTAGCACGTTCTTC
NA | TRBJ2-1 | TRBD1 | 15 | TRBV6-5 | CASEDRANSYNEQFF | TGTGCCAGCGAAGACAGGGCCAACTCCTACAATGAGCAGTTCTTC
NA | TRBJ1-6 | NA | 13 | TRBV6-5 | CASSRQHNSPLHF | TGTGCCAGCAGCCGACAGCATAATTCACCCCTCCACTTT
NA | TRBJ2-3 | TRBD1 | 16 | TRBV10-3 | CAIRGLNRGGTDTQYF | TGTGCCATCAGGGGGCTTAACAGGGGCGGAACAGATACGCAGTATTTT
once | TRBJ1-2 | NA | 14 | TRBV4-1 | CASSHPTGYYGYTF | TGCGCCAGCAGCCATCCGACAGGCTATTATGGCTACACCTTC
NA | TRBJ2-3 | TRBD2 | 16 | TRBV5-1 | CASSPSVSGLTDTQYF | TGCGCCAGCAGCCCATCGGTTAGCGGGTTGACAGATACGCAGTATTTT
NA | TRBJ2-2 | TRBD2 | 15 | TRBV5-1 | CASSNQAGVTGELFF | TGCGCCAGCAGCAACCAAGCGGGGGTGACCGGGGAGCTGTTTTTT
NA | TRBJ1-6 | NA | 13 | TRBV28 | CASSLSVNSPLHF | TGTGCCAGCAGTTTATCGGTAAATTCACCCCTCCACTTT
few | TRBJ1-2 | NA | 13 | TRBV2 | CASSELDNYGYTF | TGTGCCAGCAGTGAATTAGATAACTATGGCTACACCTTC
NA | TRBJ1-4 | NA | 14 | TRBV9 | CASGVQATNEKLFF | TGTGCCAGTGGAGTACAGGCAACTAATGAAAAACTGTTTTTT
few | TRBJ2-7 | NA | 11 | TRBV6-5 | CASSYAGEQYF | TGTGCCAGCAGTTACGCGGGGGAGCAGTACTTC